These T cell receptor beta chains were read from a single sample in a study of blood T cell repertoires in COVID-19. Sequencing used immunoSEQ multiplex PCR; TCRdb keeps in-frame clones, though not all of them. The sample has about 350,000 clones, approximately 86% seen once; the top ten hold roughly 7.2%. Sequencing input: peripheral blood. The receptors stem from a woman in her fifties or sixties with COVID-19, enrolled during active disease. Each CDR3 is given with its conserved first and last residue. The order of the fields is D gene, V gene, J gene, clone size, CDR3 DNA, CDR3 protein. The D gene is left open where the match is weak. The size of a clone is reported for some rows only, either as once, few or many, or as a class for expanded clones.

d_gene: -; v_gene: TRBV5-1; j_gene: TRBJ2-7; abundance: -; CDR3nt: TGCGCCAGCAGCTTAGCTCCAGTGCAGGGGACGGTCTACGAGCAGTACTTC; CDR3aa: CASSLAPVQGTVYEQYF
d_gene: TRBD1; v_gene: TRBV30; j_gene: TRBJ1-1; abundance: -; CDR3nt: TGTGCCTGGAGTCGGGACAGGGGACGCTTCCGCACTGAAGCTTTCTTT; CDR3aa: CAWSRDRGRFRTEAFF
d_gene: TRBD1; v_gene: TRBV11-3; j_gene: TRBJ2-3; abundance: -; CDR3nt: TGTGCCAGCAGCTCGGGACAGACGGCAATAGATACGCAGTATTTT; CDR3aa: CASSSGQTAIDTQYF
d_gene: TRBD2; v_gene: TRBV30; j_gene: TRBJ2-7; abundance: -; CDR3nt: TGTGCCTGGAGTGATCAGGGACTATCACACGAGCAGTACTTC; CDR3aa: CAWSDQGLSHEQYF
d_gene: -; v_gene: TRBV7-8; j_gene: TRBJ1-1; abundance: -; CDR3nt: TGTGCCAGCACCGTTAGGGCTCAATTTCAGGGGATTAACACTGAAGCTTTCTTT; CDR3aa: CASTVRAQFQGINTEAFF
d_gene: TRBD2; v_gene: TRBV19; j_gene: TRBJ2-1; abundance: -; CDR3nt: TGTGCCAGTAGTCCTAGCGGGGGGCTGTACAATGAGCAGTTCTTC; CDR3aa: CASSPSGGLYNEQFF
d_gene: -; v_gene: TRBV10-3; j_gene: TRBJ2-7; abundance: -; CDR3nt: TGTGCCATCAGTGAGTCCCATGACAGACCCGAGCAGTACTTC; CDR3aa: CAISESHDRPEQYF
d_gene: TRBD2; v_gene: TRBV5-4; j_gene: TRBJ2-5; abundance: -; CDR3nt: TGTGCCAGCAGCTTGGACCTAGCGGGGGGGGAAGAGACCCAGTACTTC; CDR3aa: CASSLDLAGGEETQYF
d_gene: -; v_gene: TRBV20-1; j_gene: TRBJ2-3; abundance: -; CDR3nt: TGCAGCGGTCGCACAGATACGCAGTATTTT; CDR3aa: CSGRTDTQYF
d_gene: -; v_gene: TRBV3-1/TRBV3-2; j_gene: TRBJ2-3; abundance: -; CDR3nt: TGTGCCAGCAGCCAAGCGACAGCCTTCTACGCAGATACGCAGTATTTT; CDR3aa: CASSQATAFYADTQYF
d_gene: TRBD2; v_gene: TRBV27; j_gene: TRBJ2-7; abundance: -; CDR3nt: TGTGCCAGCAGTTTATCTAGCGGGGGGGCCTTAGATTACGAGCAGTACTTC; CDR3aa: CASSLSSGGALDYEQYF
d_gene: TRBD1; v_gene: TRBV15; j_gene: TRBJ1-5; abundance: -; CDR3nt: TGTGCCACCAGCAGGGGACAGGGAATCCATCAGCCCCAGCATTTT; CDR3aa: CATSRGQGIHQPQHF
d_gene: -; v_gene: TRBV9; j_gene: TRBJ2-3; abundance: -; CDR3nt: TGTGCCAGCAGCGACACAGGTTCTCTCAGAGATACGCAGTATTTT; CDR3aa: CASSDTGSLRDTQYF
d_gene: TRBD1; v_gene: TRBV5-1; j_gene: TRBJ1-2; abundance: -; CDR3nt: TGCGCCAGCAGCTTGGCCCCGGGACAGGGGGATGGCTACACCTTC; CDR3aa: CASSLAPGQGDGYTF
d_gene: TRBD2; v_gene: TRBV5-8; j_gene: TRBJ2-3; abundance: once; CDR3nt: TGTGCCAGCAGCTTACTAGCGGGGCGCACAGATACGCAGTATTTT; CDR3aa: CASSLLAGRTDTQYF
d_gene: -; v_gene: TRBV11-2; j_gene: TRBJ1-2; abundance: -; CDR3nt: TGTGCCAGCAGCCCTAACAGGGCCGGCGGCTACACCTTC; CDR3aa: CASSPNRAGGYTF
d_gene: -; v_gene: TRBV3-1/TRBV3-2; j_gene: TRBJ2-3; abundance: -; CDR3nt: TGTGCCAGCAGCCAACAGTCCGGGGGGCCGCAGTATTTT; CDR3aa: CASSQQSGGPQYF
d_gene: TRBD1; v_gene: TRBV18; j_gene: TRBJ2-3; abundance: -; CDR3nt: TGTGCCAGCTCACCGAAAGGGACAGGGGGGACAGATACGCAGTATTTT; CDR3aa: CASSPKGTGGTDTQYF
d_gene: -; v_gene: TRBV6-2/TRBV6-3; j_gene: TRBJ1-6; abundance: -; CDR3nt: TGTGCCAGCAGTCTTATCGGTGGGGACATCTATAATTCACCCCTCCACTTT; CDR3aa: CASSLIGGDIYNSPLHF
d_gene: TRBD1; v_gene: TRBV4-1; j_gene: TRBJ2-4; abundance: -; CDR3nt: TGCGCCAGCAGCCAAAGGGTCATTCTGGGACAGATAGCCAAAAACATTCAGTACTTC; CDR3aa: CASSQRVILGQIAKNIQYF
d_gene: -; v_gene: TRBV7-2; j_gene: TRBJ2-1; abundance: -; CDR3nt: TGTGCCAGCAGCCTCCGGGCCCTAGCCACCTACAATGAGCAGTTCTTC; CDR3aa: CASSLRALATYNEQFF
d_gene: -; v_gene: TRBV28; j_gene: TRBJ1-2; abundance: -; CDR3nt: TGTGCCAGCAGTTTCTTGGGAGATGGCTACACCTTC; CDR3aa: CASSFLGDGYTF
d_gene: -; v_gene: TRBV29-1; j_gene: TRBJ2-6; abundance: -; CDR3nt: TGCAGCGTTGAAGTCCCCGAGCGGTTGGAGGCCAACGTCCTGACTTTC; CDR3aa: CSVEVPERLEANVLTF
d_gene: -; v_gene: TRBV30; j_gene: TRBJ2-3; abundance: -; CDR3nt: TGTGCCTGGAAACCGGGGGGCACAGATACGCAGTATTTT; CDR3aa: CAWKPGGTDTQYF
d_gene: TRBD1; v_gene: TRBV9; j_gene: TRBJ2-1; abundance: few; CDR3nt: TGTGCCAGCAGCGTAGCTTACAGGGGCCGCTACAATGAGCAGTTCTTC; CDR3aa: CASSVAYRGRYNEQFF
d_gene: TRBD1; v_gene: TRBV9; j_gene: TRBJ1-4; abundance: -; CDR3nt: TGTGCCAGCAGCGTGACAGGGGTGGCGGAAAAACTGTTTTTT; CDR3aa: CASSVTGVAEKLFF
d_gene: -; v_gene: TRBV29-1; j_gene: TRBJ1-3; abundance: -; CDR3nt: TGCAGCGTTGCCGAACAGGGCAAAGGTGGAAACACCATATATTTT; CDR3aa: CSVAEQGKGGNTIYF
d_gene: -; v_gene: TRBV19; j_gene: TRBJ2-5; abundance: -; CDR3nt: TGTGCCAGTAGGGTGGCAGAGACCCAGTACTTC; CDR3aa: CASRVAETQYF
d_gene: -; v_gene: TRBV10-3; j_gene: TRBJ1-2; abundance: -; CDR3nt: TGTGCCATCAGTGAACAGGCCTATGGCTACACCTTC; CDR3aa: CAISEQAYGYTF
d_gene: -; v_gene: TRBV19; j_gene: TRBJ2-3; abundance: -; CDR3nt: TGTGCCAGTAGTAAACCAGACGGAGAGTTGGATACGCAGTATTTT; CDR3aa: CASSKPDGELDTQYF
d_gene: TRBD1; v_gene: TRBV9; j_gene: TRBJ2-5; abundance: -; CDR3nt: TGTGCCAGCAGCGCTGGGGCAGGGGGCGGTGAGACCCAGTACTTC; CDR3aa: CASSAGAGGGETQYF
d_gene: -; v_gene: TRBV27; j_gene: TRBJ1-2; abundance: -; CDR3nt: TGTGCCAGCAGTCAAACGACAGCCAGGCGGTATGGCTACACCTTC; CDR3aa: CASSQTTARRYGYTF
d_gene: TRBD1; v_gene: TRBV29-1; j_gene: TRBJ2-7; abundance: -; CDR3nt: TGCAGCGTTTCGACAGGGACGCGCGTAGACGAGCAGTACTTC; CDR3aa: CSVSTGTRVDEQYF
d_gene: TRBD1; v_gene: TRBV7-8; j_gene: TRBJ1-1; abundance: -; CDR3nt: TGTGCCAGCAGCTTACAGGGGGCCGCAATGAACACTGAAGCTTTCTTT; CDR3aa: CASSLQGAAMNTEAFF
d_gene: -; v_gene: TRBV30; j_gene: TRBJ2-7; abundance: -; CDR3nt: TGTGCCTGGAGTGTATTTGGATCTGGGAAGGGGTACGAGCAGTACTTC; CDR3aa: CAWSVFGSGKGYEQYF
d_gene: -; v_gene: TRBV7-3; j_gene: TRBJ2-2; abundance: -; CDR3nt: TGTGCCAGCAGTAAAAAAACCGGGACAAACACCGGGGAGCTGTTTTTT; CDR3aa: CASSKKTGTNTGELFF
d_gene: -; v_gene: TRBV6-1; j_gene: TRBJ1-2; abundance: -; CDR3nt: TGTGCCAGCAGTGCCGGGGGACTTTGGGGCCGTGGCTACACCTTC; CDR3aa: CASSAGGLWGRGYTF